These 18 T cell receptor beta chains share one sample of origin, sequenced in a study of T cells in Graves' hyperthyroidism and ophthalmopathy. Regions amplified from RNA transcripts were the TCR beta CDR3 regions. The TCR CDR3 was amplified in a first-round RT-PCR using the HTBI primer set. One entry per CDR3 protein results from TCRdb running MiXCR on the multiplex PCR reads. The sample holds around 600,000 distinct CDR3 sequences, about 14% seen once. Sequenced: blood. The receptors were sampled from a woman aged 50 to 60 with Graves' ophthalmopathy.

This chain links TRBV6-2 or TRBV6-3 with TRBJ2-1; 7 bases agree with TRBD1. Germline V gene data show CDR1 as MNHEY and CDR2 as SVGEGT. CDR3 length equals 17 residues. The trim removed 7 bases at V and 7 bases at J, leaving 19 bases unmatched. The CDR3 coding sequence is TGTGCCAGCACCGACCGGACAGGACCGAACTATGGGAATGAGCAGTTCTTC. Its translation is CASTDRTGPNYGNEQFF.

J is TRBJ1-2 and V is TRBV27; 7 nucleotides line up with TRBD1. The CDR3 sequence is 16 residues long. J lost 3 bases, V lost 7 bases, and 14 bases had no gene match. Germline V CDR1 and CDR2: MNHEY, SMNVEV (reference sequence). The CDR3 nucleotides read TGTGCCAGCACCCCCCGGGGGGAGGGGGCTCACTATGGCTACACCTTC. The encoded protein is CASTPRGEGAHYGYTF.

This clonotype has a count of ten or more. The rearrangement uses TRBV28 and TRBJ2-1, with TRBD2 matching over 10 bases. Germline V gene lookup returns CDR1 MDHEN and CDR2 SYDVKM. Trimming removed 6 bases from V and 6 bases from J; junction bases left unmatched: 2. CDR3 length equals 13 residues. DNA for the CDR3: TGTGCCAGCAGCCGACTAGCGGGCAATGAGCAGTTCTTC. Protein product: CASSRLAGNEQFF.

This clonotype was detected many times. The chain is built from TRBV11-3 and TRBJ2-1; 8 positions match TRBD1. Germline CDR1 SGHNT, CDR2 YENEEA. The CDR3 extends over 14 amino acids. Trimming removed 5 bases from V and 10 bases from J; junction bases left unmatched: 10. CDR3 region: CASSPTGVLGEQFF. The CDR3 nucleotides read TGTGCCAGCAGCCCGACAGGGGTTCTTGGAGAGCAGTTCTTC.

Comments on this clonotype: A much larger clone lies a single base off, so this may be a read error. The chain uses TRBV6-1 and TRBJ2-2, with D possibly being TRBD1 (6 bases). The CDR3 is made up of 13 amino acids. Between the trimmed V and J ends, which lost 6 bases and 7 bases, there was a span of 12 bases. Germline CDR1 is MNHNS and CDR2 is SASEGT. The CDR3 reads CASRLGQLGELFF. In DNA form, the CDR3 reads TGTGCCAGCAGGCTCGGACAGCTCGGGGAGCTGTTTTTT.

The chain uses TRBV9 and TRBJ2-6; D might be TRBD1 or TRBD2, each matching 5 bases. Trimming removed 0 bases at V and 1 base at J, with 14 bases between. This CDR3 comprises 18 residues. The germline V gene has CDR1 SGDLS and CDR2 YYNGEE. CDR3 sequence: CASSVAGTLSSGANVLTF. The CDR3 DNA follows: TGTGCCAGCAGCGTAGCGGGGACGCTCTCGTCTGGGGCCAACGTCCTGACTTTC.

This clonotype appeared many times. This chain connects TRBV5-1 to TRBJ1-1; D is unclear. V was trimmed by 4 bases and J by 0 bases, leaving 13 bases between them. CDR3 length equals 15 residues. Germline V gives CDR1 SGHRS, CDR2 YFSETQ. Here the CDR3 DNA reads TGCGCCAGCAGCCTCCACCTGACACTGAACACTGAAGCTTTCTTT. Translated: CASSLHLTLNTEAFF.

The chain has TRBV6-2 or TRBV6-3 and TRBJ2-7; 7 positions match TRBD1. Germline lookup yields CDR1 MNHEY and CDR2 SVGEGT. V was clipped by 2 bases and J by 6 bases; unmatched bases: 7. The CDR3 has 14 amino acids. This chain's CDR3 is CASSYRARGFEQYF. In DNA, the CDR3 is TGTGCCAGCAGTTACCGGGCCAGGGGGTTCGAGCAGTACTTC.

This clonotype was detected ten times or more. The gene calls are TRBV30 and TRBJ2-7; tentative D call: TRBD2 (6 bases). Germline V gene data show CDR1 as GTSNPN and CDR2 as SVGIG (reference sequence). Trimming removed 2 bases from V and 0 bases from J, with 17 bases in between. This CDR3 has 16 amino acids. DNA of the CDR3: TGTGCCTGGAGTCGACGTGGGGGGACGGCCTCCTACGAGCAGTACTTC. It codes for CAWSRRGGTASYEQYF.

This chain links TRBV4-2 with TRBJ2-2, with TRBD2 identical over 9 bases. Trimming cost V 0 bases and J 3 bases; bases outside gene matches: 8. Germline CDR1 is LGHNA and CDR2 is YNFKEQ. CDR3 size: 18 residues. The CDR3, as DNA: TGTGCCAGCAGCCAAGAAAGTCAAGGACTAGCGTACACCGGGGAGCTGTTTTTT. Translating it yields CASSQESQGLAYTGELFF.

This clonotype was recorded at least ten times. Here the CDR3 reads CASSLMGGGVDTQYF. DNA of the CDR3: TGTGCCAGCAGCTTGATGGGCGGAGGGGTAGATACGCAGTATTTT. The chain combines TRBV7-3 with TRBJ2-3; a possible D gene is TRBD2 (6 bases). The CDR3 is made up of 15 amino acids. Germline CDR1 and CDR2: SGHTA and FQGTGA. The V end lost 3 bases, the J end lost 5 bases, and 15 bases lay between the germline ends.

This clonotype was detected many times. The genes are TRBV18 and TRBJ2-5; the D is unclear. Germline V gene sequence: CDR1 KGHSH, CDR2 LQKENI. V was trimmed by 5 bases and J by 3 bases, leaving 4 bases between them. This CDR3 spans 11 amino acids. The CDR3 spells CASSTKETQYF. CDR3 DNA: TGTGCCAGCTCAACTAAAGAGACCCAGTACTTC.

The chain combines TRBV20-1 with TRBJ2-2; TRBD2 matches 7 bases. The germline V gene encodes CDR1 DFQATT and CDR2 SNEGSKA (reference sequence). The CDR3 length is 15 residues. The junction had 8 bases not matched to a gene; V was cut back by 3 bases and J by 4 bases. CDR3 in DNA: TGCAGTGCTAGTCGTGGCGGGAGTACCACCGGGGAGCTGTTTTTT. It encodes CSASRGGSTTGELFF.

This clonotype was detected a few times. The genes are TRBV5-1 and TRBJ2-7; 15 nucleotides line up with TRBD2. Per germline, CDR1 SGHRS and CDR2 YFSETQ. J lost 2 bases, V lost 4 bases, and 16 bases had no gene match. The CDR3 sequence is 20 residues long. The CDR3 DNA sequence: TGCGCCAGCAGCGGACTACCAGAGGGACTAGCGGGAGGCCCCGCCTACGAGCAGTACTTC. This encodes CASSGLPEGLAGGPAYEQYF. The full variable domain, with the rest looked up from reference TRBV5-1 and TRBJ2-7, is KAGVTQTPRYLIKTRGQQVTLSCSPISGHRSVSWYQQTPGQGLQFLFEYFSETQRNKGNFPGRFSGRQFSNSRSEMNVSTLELGDSALYLCASSGLPEGLAGGPAYEQYFGPGTRLTVT.

This clonotype occurred a few times. J is TRBJ2-3 and V is TRBV7-2, with TRBD2 matching over 15 bases. The trim removed 3 bases at V and 3 bases at J, leaving 13 bases unmatched. This CDR3 comprises 20 residues. The germline V gene encodes CDR1 SGHTA and CDR2 FQGNSA. The CDR3 is CASSFRVGLAGGPGTDTQYF. The CDR3 DNA reads as TGTGCCAGCAGCTTTAGGGTAGGACTAGCGGGAGGGCCGGGGACAGATACGCAGTATTTT.

This clonotype was counted at least ten times. The J gene is TRBJ2-1, the V gene TRBV7-9; unclear D gene. The CDR3 runs to 13 residues. V shed 7 bases and J shed 0 bases, with 7 bases lying between them. Germline loops: CDR1 SEHNR, CDR2 FQNEAQ (reference sequence). The CDR3 coding sequence is TGTGCCAGCAAGTCAGGCTCCTACAATGAGCAGTTCTTC. Protein: CASKSGSYNEQFF. The full variable domain, completed using reference TRBV7-9 and TRBJ2-1, is DTGVSQNPRHKITKRGQNVTFRCDPISEHNRLYWYRQTLGQGPEFLTYFQNEAQLEKSRLLSDRFSAERPKGSFSTLEIQRTEQGDSAMYLCASKSGSYNEQFFGPGTRLTVL.

Ten or more counts support this clonotype. The rearrangement links TRBV12-3 or TRBV12-4 to TRBJ2-3; 10 bases map to TRBD1. The trim removed 6 bases at V and 4 bases at J, leaving 7 bases unmatched. The CDR3 totals 15 residues. The CDR3 nucleotides are TGTGCCAGCAGGACGGGACAGGGGTTCGCAGATACGCAGTATTTT. It yields the protein CASRTGQGFADTQYF.

This clonotype was counted many times. This chain uses TRBV6-1 with TRBJ2-3, with TRBD2 matching 9 bases. CDR3 size: 14 residues. The germline V gene has CDR1 MNHNS and CDR2 SASEGT. V gave up 5 bases and J gave up 3 bases; unmatched junction bases: 3. Written as DNA, the CDR3 is TGTGCCAGCAGTCTAGGACTAGCGACAGATACGCAGTATTTT. Translating it yields CASSLGLATDTQYF.